This T cell receptor (beta chain) comes out of a study of T cell repertoires in cytomegalovirus infection. About the study: The study used recently identified HLA-C-restricted and well-studied HLA-B-restricted CMV epitopes. Public TCR beta signatures marked donors with CMV infection and the matching HLA.

TCRdb re-derived calls from the reads in MiXCR, one entry per CDR3 protein. The table shows about a million distinct CDR3 sequences, with around 31% occurring only once. The CDR3 spans 15 residues. Germline CDR1 and CDR2: SNHLY and FYNNEI. Trimming took 0 bases from V and 0 from J, leaving 6 bases between them. This clonotype was seen a handful of times. Its antigen is not known. The chain carries TRBV2 and TRBJ1-3; D uncertain. The input for sequencing was cultured CD8+ T cells from PBMCs, taken from culture after CMV antigen stimulation. This receptor was identified in a human donor in good health (CMV status not recorded). Some clones in this sample may be carry-over from other donors' samples. The CDR3 bases are TGTGCCAGCAGTGAAGCGCAACGCTCTGGAAACACCATATATTTT. Its translation is CASSEAQRSGNTIYF.